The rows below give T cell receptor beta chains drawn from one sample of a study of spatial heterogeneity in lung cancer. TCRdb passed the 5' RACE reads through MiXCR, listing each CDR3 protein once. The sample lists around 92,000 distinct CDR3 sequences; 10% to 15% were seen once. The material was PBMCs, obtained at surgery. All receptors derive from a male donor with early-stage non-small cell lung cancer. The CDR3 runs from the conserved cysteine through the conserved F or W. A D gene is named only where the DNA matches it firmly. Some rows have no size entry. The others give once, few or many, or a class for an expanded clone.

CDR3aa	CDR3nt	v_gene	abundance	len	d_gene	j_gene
CATQGYGNQPQHF	TGTGCCACCCAGGGTTACGGCAATCAGCCCCAGCATTTT	TRBV24-1	NA	13	NA	TRBJ1-5
CASSPRGHVSNQPQHF	TGTGCCAGCAGCCCAAGGGGGCACGTTAGCAATCAGCCCCAGCATTTT	TRBV7-2	many	16	TRBD1	TRBJ1-5
CASILNRSSYEQYF	TGTGCCAGCATTCTCAACAGAAGCTCCTACGAGCAGTACTTC	TRBV2	few	14	NA	TRBJ2-7
CASGVGSYNEQFF	TGTGCCAGTGGAGTGGGCTCCTACAATGAGCAGTTCTTC	TRBV24-1	many	13	NA	TRBJ2-1
CASRTFGETQYF	TGTGCCAGCAGGACTTTCGGGGAGACCCAGTACTTC	TRBV2	few	12	NA	TRBJ2-5
CASSAGVEQYF	TGTGCCAGCAGTGCAGGGGTCGAGCAGTACTTC	TRBV6-6	NA	11	NA	TRBJ2-7
CASSSRGQGAIEQYF	TGTGCCAGCTCCTCCCGGGGACAGGGGGCGATTGAGCAGTACTTC	TRBV12-3/TRBV12-4	NA	15	TRBD1	TRBJ2-7
CASRRGQGNSPQHF	TGTGCCAGCAGGAGGGGACAGGGCAATTCGCCCCAGCATTTT	TRBV7-8	many	14	TRBD1	TRBJ1-5
CASSQFVNEQFF	TGCGCCAGCAGCCAATTCGTCAATGAGCAGTTCTTC	TRBV4-1	many	12	NA	TRBJ2-1
CAISLTREETQYF	TGTGCCATCAGTCTGACTAGGGAAGAGACCCAGTACTTC	TRBV10-3	NA	13	NA	TRBJ2-5
CASRPPYNEQFF	TGTGCCAGCAGACCACCCTACAATGAGCAGTTCTTC	TRBV11-2	many	12	NA	TRBJ2-1
CSVRDSMNTEAFF	TGCAGCGTTCGGGACAGCATGAACACTGAAGCTTTCTTT	TRBV29-1	NA	13	TRBD1	TRBJ1-1
CASSLVASGKYEQYF	TGTGCCAGCAGCTTAGTGGCTAGCGGGAAATACGAGCAGTACTTC	TRBV7-8	NA	15	TRBD2	TRBJ2-7
CASSLGEPSGEQYF	TGTGCCAGCAGCCTTGGAGAGCCAAGTGGGGAGCAGTACTTC	TRBV3-1	NA	14	NA	TRBJ2-7
CASRDRGDPLFYEQYF	TGTGCCAGCAGGGACAGGGGAGATCCGCTTTTCTACGAGCAGTACTTC	TRBV27	NA	16	TRBD1	TRBJ2-7
CSARDPVGQPQHF	TGCAGTGCTAGAGATCCCGTGGGTCAGCCCCAGCATTTT	TRBV20-1	few	13	NA	TRBJ1-5
CASSLAPRTDTQYF	TGCGCCAGCAGCTTGGCCCCTCGCACAGATACGCAGTATTTT	TRBV5-1	few	14	NA	TRBJ2-3
CASSPRDRVPGNTIYF	TGTGCCAGCTCACCCCGGGACAGGGTACCTGGAAACACCATATATTTT	TRBV18	NA	16	TRBD1	TRBJ1-3
CASSFAARGEQYF	TGTGCCAGCAGTTTTGCAGCCCGTGGCGAGCAGTACTTC	TRBV28	few	13	NA	TRBJ2-7
CASSSGLAGALDTQYF	TGTGCCAGCAGCTCGGGACTAGCGGGGGCTCTGGATACGCAGTATTTT	TRBV7-9	NA	16	TRBD2	TRBJ2-3
CASSLAGGTSTDTQYF	TGTGCCAGCAGCTTAGCCGGCGGGACTAGCACAGATACGCAGTATTTT	TRBV7-9	few	16	NA	TRBJ2-3
CASSLAPGTGANEQFF	TGTGCCAGCAGCTTAGCGCCCGGGACAGGGGCTAATGAGCAGTTCTTC	TRBV7-2	few	16	TRBD1	TRBJ2-1